This T cell receptor (beta chain) was observed in a study of blood T cells in healthy people across ages. Combining a sample-barcoded 5' primer with a J-beta primer mix, a second PCR ran for 7 to 11 cycles. TCRdb ran MiXCR on the 5' RACE reads and lists one entry per CDR3 protein. The table has about 750,000 distinct CDR3 sequences, around half seen once. Healthy Caucasian individuals from Russia aged about 6 to 90 served as donors. The CDR3 totals 16 residues. The V gene's germline CDR1 is KGHDR and CDR2 SFDVKD. Sequencing was performed on blood. The receptor was isolated from an elderly man in good health. The chain is built from TRBV24-1 and TRBJ2-1, with D perhaps TRBD2 (6 bases). The closer fit of TRBJ2-7 to the DNA end suggests the J call may be wrong. CDR3 coding DNA: TGTGCCACCAGTGATCCTAGTGGGAGGCGGTACAATGAGCAGTACTTC. It translates to CATSDPSGRRYNEQYF.